Here is one T cell receptor beta chain with its context. The antigen remains unidentified. One base away lies a much larger clone, so this may be a sequencing read error. V lost 5 bases and J lost 10, with 22 bases in between. Germline CDR1 SGHTA, CDR2 FQGTGA. The CDR3 totals 15 residues. The PBMCs had their origin in around 9.1 ml of fresh peripheral blood. Amplification targeted TCR beta CDR3 regions from RNA transcripts. First-round RT-PCR of the TCR CDR3 relied on the HTBI primer set. One entry per CDR3 protein, called by TCRdb with MiXCR from the multiplex PCR reads. The sample has under 550,000 distinct CDR3 sequences; about 20% are singletons. The data were taken from a study of T cells in Graves' hyperthyroidism and ophthalmopathy. Study-wide results and limits: A 13 V-J signature model discriminated ophthalmopathy versus stable hyperthyroidism. Most thyroid-expanded clonotypes above 0.001 were also found in blood.

The origin of this receptor is a man in his forties or fifties with Graves' ophthalmopathy. This chain joins TRBV7-3 and TRBJ2-3; perhaps TRBD2 as D (8 bases). The sample was blood. For the CDR3, the DNA is TGTGCCAGCAGCCCCAGGGGGACTAGTAACGATGCGCAGTATTTT. Translation: CASSPRGTSNDAQYF.